Below are 11 T cell receptor beta chains sequenced from a single sample in a study of cytomegalovirus exposure and HLA in healthy donors. The PCR employed 60 Vbeta primers together with 13 Jbeta primers. The assay was immunoSEQ multiplex PCR, and TCRdb's table has in-frame clones only and misses some. There are 150,000 to 200,000 clones in the sample; 82% occur only once, and more than 0.9% lies in the top ten. The sample comprised PBMCs. Receptor source: a girl aged 2 to 10 in good health and CMV-seropositive.

This chain joins TRBV5-1 and TRBJ2-2; TRBD1 is a possible D gene (6 bases). CDR3 length: 18 amino acids. The germline gives CDR1 SGHRS, CDR2 YFSETQ. V dropped 4 bases and J dropped 4 bases, with 23 bases sitting between them. CDR3 sequence reads: CASSLPNNSRGGTGELFF. CDR3 DNA sequence: TGCGCCAGCAGCCTACCAAACAATAGCAGAGGGGGCACCGGGGAGCTGTTTTTT.

This clone was counted once. This sequence joins TRBV7-9 and TRBJ1-2, with TRBD1 as a possible D gene (6 bases). The CDR3 spans 16 residues. V dropped 3 bases and J dropped 4 bases, with 18 bases sitting between them. CDR1 is SEHNR, CDR2 FQNEAQ, per germline (reference sequence). Here the CDR3 reads CASSFLQGQPSYGYTF. The CDR3 DNA reads as TGTGCCAGCAGCTTCCTACAGGGTCAGCCCTCCTATGGCTACACCTTC.

This clone was seen once. The gene calls are TRBV7-9 and TRBJ2-7, with D hard to call. This CDR3 has 12 amino acids. Germline V gene sequence: CDR1 SEHNR, CDR2 FQNEAQ (reference sequence). V shed 1 base and J shed 6 bases, with 7 bases lying between them. CDR3 DNA: TGTGCCAGCAGCTTAGACAGCCGCGAGCAGTACTTC. Amino acids: CASSLDSREQYF.

V gene TRBV5-4 combines with J gene TRBJ2-2, with D maybe TRBD1 (6 bases). V was shortened by 4 bases and J by 2 bases, with 18 bases between the two germline ends. Germline CDR1 is SGHNT and CDR2 is YYREEE (reference sequence). CDR3 length: 17 amino acids. Here the CDR3 DNA reads TGTGCCAGCAGCCCATACCAACAGGGATTTAACACCGGGGAGCTGTTTTTT. It is translated as CASSPYQQGFNTGELFF. The variable domain in full, completed from reference TRBV5-4 and TRBJ2-2, reads ETGVTQSPTHLIKTRGQQVTLRCSSQSGHNTVSWYQQALGQGPQFIFQYYREEENGRGNFPPRFSGLQFPNYSSELNVNALELDDSALYLCASSPYQQGFNTGELFFGEGSRLTVL.

This clone was detected a few times. The V and J genes are TRBV21-1 and TRBJ2-7; the table assigns TRBD1, which was not confirmed against the DNA. TRBV21-1 is flagged as a pseudogene. This CDR3 has 12 amino acids. The CDR3 is CASQGLGYEQYF. The CDR3 DNA sequence: TGTGCCAGCCAGGGCCTGGGCTACGAGCAGTACTTC.

The chain links TRBV28 to TRBJ2-3; 12 bases line up with TRBD2. V gave up 2 bases and J gave up 4 bases; unmatched junction bases: 7. Germline V CDR1 and CDR2: MDHEN, SYDVKM. The CDR3 runs to 17 residues. The CDR3 DNA reads as TGTGCCAGCAGTTTACGCCTAGCGGGAGGGAGTTCAGATACGCAGTATTTT. This codes for CASSLRLAGGSSDTQYF.

The chain has TRBV4-2 and TRBJ1-1; no definite D call. The germline V gene has CDR1 LGHNA and CDR2 YNFKEQ. V shed 4 bases and J shed 4 bases, with 16 bases lying between them. The CDR3 length is 15 residues. The CDR3 nucleotides are TGTGCCAGCAGCCGAGGTATGGGGAGAGCCACTGAAGCTTTCTTT. Amino acids: CASSRGMGRATEAFF.

This chain connects TRBV5-6 to TRBJ2-1; 8 bases are shared with TRBD2. Germline assignment: CDR1 SGHDT and CDR2 YYEEEE. Trimming took 2 bases from V and 3 from J; bases not matched to a gene: 4. This CDR3 has 15 residues. As DNA, the CDR3 is TGTGCCAGCAGCTTTAGCGGGATCCTCTACAATGAGCAGTTCTTC. Amino acids: CASSFSGILYNEQFF.

The chain recombines TRBV27 with TRBJ2-7; the D is unclear. The CDR3 covers 13 residues. The V and J ends lost 5 bases and 4 bases respectively, with 12 bases between them. Looked up from germline, CDR1 is MNHEY and CDR2 is SMNVEV (reference sequence). The CDR3 coding sequence is TGTGCCAGCAGTATAGCCTTTACGTACGAGCAGTACTTC. Residues: CASSIAFTYEQYF.

The chain uses TRBV7-9 and TRBJ2-2; 9 bases match TRBD2. The J segment lost 0 bases and the V segment lost 6 bases, leaving 11 bases of the junction unmatched. Germline CDR1 SEHNR, CDR2 FQNEAQ (reference sequence). This CDR3 spans 18 amino acids. The CDR3 region has the DNA TGTGCCAGCAGGGGTGGGCTAGCGGGACGCGCGAACACCGGGGAGCTGTTTTTT. Protein: CASRGGLAGRANTGELFF.

In the case of this clone: Other DNA sequences within the sample encode an identical CDR3. V usage is TRBV7-3 and J usage is TRBJ2-3, with 11 bases lining up with TRBD2. The V gene end was trimmed by 2 bases and the J gene end by 5 bases; junction bases not matched to a gene: 3. The germline gives CDR1 SGHTA, CDR2 FQGTGA. This CDR3 spans 15 amino acids. The CDR3 loop is CASSLELAGGDTQYF. For the CDR3, the DNA is TGTGCCAGCAGCTTAGAGCTAGCGGGAGGAGATACGCAGTATTTT.